This paragraph reports one T cell receptor beta chain. V dropped 5 bases and J dropped 4 bases, with 24 bases sitting between them. Germline loops: CDR1 MDHEN, CDR2 SYDVKM. The CDR3 is 18 residues long. These data belong to a study of blood T cell repertoires in COVID-19. In the study overall: From the United States, Italy and Spain came samples of acute and convalescent COVID-19.

Profiled with immunoSEQ multiplex PCR; TCRdb holds only in-frame clones, not every one. The sample has about 100,000 clones, 80% to 90% seen once. All enrollees were about 18 to 95 years old and from fewer than 25 US areas. Sequencing used PBMCs or T cells enriched from blood (not recorded which). The chain joins TRBV28 to TRBJ2-1, with D tentatively TRBD2 (7 bases). The TCR originated in a woman in her 50s who had recovered from COVID-19. The CDR3 DNA follows: TGTGCCAGCAGTGCCCAGGTCGCGGGGGCCGAGGGGTACAATGAGCAGTTCTTC. This gives the protein CASSAQVAGAEGYNEQFF. The whole variable domain, remainder taken from reference TRBV28 and TRBJ2-1, is DVKVTQSSRYLVKRTGEKVFLECVQDMDHENMFWYRQDPGLGLRLIYFSYDVKMKEKGDIPEGYSVSREKKERFSLILESASTNQTSMYLCASSAQVAGAEGYNEQFFGPGTRLTVL.